Reported below is one T cell receptor (beta chain). Its antigen is not identified. Germline V gives CDR1 MGHRA, CDR2 YSYEKL. The J segment lost 0 bases and the V segment lost 6 bases, leaving 12 bases of the junction unmatched. This CDR3 is 19 amino acids long. This record belongs to a study of shared clonotypes between healthy human individuals. The wider study: There were three CD4 naive, three CD4 memory, two CD8 naive and one CD8 memory plates per donor. Study-level findings and limits: Despite large depth, sorted-subset datasets appeared incompletely sequenced. Sample collection involved blood only; tissue repertoires are likely different. It was observed that 5% to 6.5% of naive CD4 clonotypes were shared across several donors.

The assay was immunoSEQ multiplex PCR, and TCRdb's table has in-frame clones only and misses some. Here the sample spans about 380,000 clones, 90% to 98% being singletons. This rearrangement joins TRBV4-1 to TRBJ2-1, with TRBD2 matching 12 bases. The TCR comes from a man in his thirties or forties in good health. The sequenced sample was memory CD8+ T cells sorted from blood. The subset is: CD45RO+ cells pooled with CCR7-negative TemRA cells. The CDR3 here is CASRKRLAGVTGSYNEQFF. CDR3 nucleotide sequence: TGCGCCAGCAGAAAAAGACTAGCGGGAGTAACGGGCTCCTACAATGAGCAGTTCTTC.